The 18 T cell receptor beta chains listed next were all sequenced from one sample in a study of cytotoxic CD8 clonotypes in ibrutinib-treated CLL. Repertoires were generated with immunoSEQ multiplex PCR, while TCRdb's copy carries only in-frame clones and drops some. The sample gives about 160,000 clones, about 88% of which show up once; about 3% is in the top ten. The material sequenced was PBMCs, taken at disease progression, from a patient treated with ibrutinib. These receptors were taken from a human donor with chronic lymphocytic leukemia.

The genes are TRBV10-1 and TRBJ2-1; D remains ambiguous. V gave up 2 bases and J gave up 5 bases, with 10 bases separating them. The CDR3 runs 14 residues. Germline CDR1 WNHNN, CDR2 SYGVQD (reference sequence). The CDR3 nucleotides are TGCGCCAGCAGTGAGCCCACAGCTAACAATGAGCAGTTCTTC. This sequence encodes CASSEPTANNEQFF.

This chain links TRBV7-9 with TRBJ2-7, with TRBD1 matching 9 bases. This CDR3 is 16 amino acids long. Trimming at V came to 1 base and at J to 3 bases, leaving 7 bases not matched to a gene. The germline gives CDR1 SEHNR, CDR2 FQNEAQ (reference sequence). CDR3 sequence: CASSLVGGQGIYEQYF. In DNA form, the CDR3 reads TGTGCCAGCAGCTTAGTGGGCGGACAGGGGATCTACGAGCAGTACTTC.

The chain combines TRBV5-1 with TRBJ2-5; 7 nucleotides line up with TRBD2. Trimming at V came to 4 bases and at J to 5 bases, leaving 14 bases not matched to a gene. Per the germline V gene, CDR1 is SGHRS and CDR2 is YFSETQ. This CDR3 has 16 residues. The CDR3 coding sequence is TGCGCCAGCAGCACCGAACGACTAGCTCGAGGCGAGACCCAGTACTTC. This translates into CASSTERLARGETQYF.

V and J are TRBV6-1 and TRBJ2-1, with 9 bases lining up with TRBD1. CDR3 length: 15 amino acids. Per germline, CDR1 MNHNS and CDR2 SASEGT. V was pared by 6 bases and J by 6 bases, with 9 bases of the junction left unmatched. Written as DNA, the CDR3 is TGTGCCAGCAGGGGACCGGGACAGGGCTTCAATGAGCAGTTCTTC. It is translated as CASRGPGQGFNEQFF.

This chain links TRBV19 with TRBJ1-5; D possibly corresponds to TRBD1 (6 bases). The CDR3 sequence is 15 residues long. Germline V gene sequence: CDR1 LNHDA, CDR2 SQIVND (reference sequence). With 5 bases removed from V and 6 bases from J, the gap between germline ends came to 17 bases. The CDR3 coding sequence is TGTGCCAGTAGTCCGACCGGGGGCTTCGGTCAGCCCCAGCATTTT. It specifies CASSPTGGFGQPQHF.

V usage is TRBV5-6 and J usage is TRBJ2-7, with D hard to call. V lost 1 base and J lost 2, with 10 bases in between. Germline loops: CDR1 SGHDT, CDR2 YYEEEE. This CDR3 has 14 residues. CDR3 bases: TGTGCCAGCAGCTTGCTCCTTACTACCTACGAGCAGTACTTC. Residues: CASSLLLTTYEQYF.

The chain recombines TRBV7-6 with TRBJ2-3; perhaps TRBD2 as D (6 bases). Germline V CDR1 and CDR2: SGHVS, FNYEAQ. Trimming cost V 8 bases and J 4 bases, with 22 bases left between them. The CDR3 is made up of 16 amino acids. The DNA of the CDR3 is TGTGCCAGCTCCCCACGTGGGGAGGCGGGGTCAGATACGCAGTATTTT. It codes for CASSPRGEAGSDTQYF.

The chain couples TRBV11-3 to TRBJ2-5, with D possibly matching TRBD2 (5 bases). V was clipped by 5 bases and J by 5 bases, with 15 bases between them. CDR1 SGHNT and CDR2 YENEEA come from the germline V gene. This CDR3 spans 14 amino acids. The DNA for the CDR3 is TGTGCCAGCAGCGAGGTTAGCGTTCAGGAGACCCAGTACTTC. Its translation is CASSEVSVQETQYF.

The V gene is TRBV4-1, the J gene TRBJ1-1; D might be TRBD1 (5 bases). The CDR3 spans 19 residues. Germline V gene data show CDR1 as MGHRA and CDR2 as YSYEKL. Deletions cut 0 bases from V and 1 base from J, with 21 bases between. The CDR3 DNA reads as TGCGCCAGCAGCCAAGATTTGTTTGCAGGGAAACGGGAGAACACTGAAGCTTTCTTT. Amino acid sequence: CASSQDLFAGKRENTEAFF.

This clone was seen a single time. The chain carries TRBV19 and TRBJ1-2; 8 positions agree with TRBD1. The CDR3 has 16 residues. Germline assignment: CDR1 LNHDA and CDR2 SQIVND (reference sequence). After removal of 7 bases from V and 8 bases from J, the junction contained 18 bases not matched to a gene. The CDR3 nucleotides are TGTGCCAGTACCGCATCCCGTGGACAGGGAGTGAGCGGCTACACCTTC. The encoded protein is CASTASRGQGVSGYTF. Looking up the rest from reference TRBV19 and TRBJ1-2 gives the full variable domain: DGGITQSPKYLFRKEGQNVTLSCEQNLNHDAMYWYRQDPGQGLRLIYYSQIVNDFQKGDIAEGYSVSREKKESFPLTVTSAQKNPTAFYLCASTASRGQGVSGYTFGSGTRLTVV.

The chain uses TRBV9 and TRBJ1-1; D possibly corresponds to TRBD1 (6 bases). V was clipped by 2 bases and J by 0 bases, with 11 bases between them. Germline V gene data show CDR1 as SGDLS and CDR2 as YYNGEE. This CDR3 comprises 15 residues. Here the CDR3 reads CASSVVGQLNTEAFF. In DNA form, the CDR3 reads TGTGCCAGCAGCGTGGTCGGACAGCTGAACACTGAAGCTTTCTTT.

The chain has TRBV6-5 and TRBJ2-7; D is uncertain. There are 11 residues in the CDR3. CDR1 MNHEY and CDR2 SVGAGI come from the germline V gene. V lost 2 bases, J lost 6 bases, and 5 bases lay in between. CDR3 loop: CASSYRLEQYF. CDR3 in DNA: TGTGCCAGCAGTTACCGGCTCGAGCAGTACTTC.

V is TRBV6-5 and J is TRBJ2-7, with D possibly being TRBD1 (5 bases). Trimming cost V 3 bases and J 1 base, with 13 bases left between them. The CDR3 has 15 residues. Germline CDR1 reads MNHEY; CDR2 reads SVGAGI. Here the CDR3 reads CASSYGRAGSYEQYF. The CDR3 coding sequence is TGTGCCAGCAGTTATGGCAGGGCCGGGTCCTACGAGCAGTACTTC.

The chain couples TRBV7-9 to TRBJ1-4; 9 bases fit TRBD1. The CDR3 consists of 16 residues. The trim removed 5 bases at V and 8 bases at J, leaving 12 bases unmatched. CDR1 is SEHNR, CDR2 FQNEAQ, per germline (reference sequence). The CDR3 DNA is TGTGCCAGCAGCCAGAGCCCGGGACAGGGTAGGGAAAAACTGTTTTTT. Protein product: CASSQSPGQGREKLFF.

The chain joins TRBV4-1 to TRBJ2-3; 14 bases are a match to TRBD2. This CDR3 region has 18 residues. V was clipped by 4 bases and J by 5 bases; unmatched bases: 11. In germline, CDR1 is MGHRA, CDR2 YSYEKL. The CDR3 protein is CASSRAGTSGRGIDTQYF. In nucleotides, the CDR3 is TGCGCCAGCAGCCGAGCCGGGACTAGCGGGAGAGGGATAGATACGCAGTATTTT.

The V call is TRBV6-5, the J call TRBJ1-3; 7 bases map to TRBD1. The CDR3 length is 16 residues. V trimming: 0 bases; J trimming: 2 bases; junction bases outside the gene matches: 4. From germline, CDR1 is MNHEY and CDR2 SVGAGI. CDR3 DNA sequence: TGTGCCAGCAGTTACTCACGACAGGGAGCTGGAAACACCATATATTTT. Its translation is CASSYSRQGAGNTIYF.

This clone was found a few times. The chain combines TRBV18 with TRBJ2-5; weak D call: TRBD2 (5 bases). V lost 2 bases, J lost 7 bases, and 17 bases lay in between. Germline V gives CDR1 KGHSH, CDR2 LQKENI. The CDR3 runs to 15 residues. CDR3 sequence: CASSPITSLLGTQYF. The CDR3 nucleotides are TGTGCCAGCTCACCAATCACTAGTCTGCTTGGGACCCAGTACTTC.

V usage is TRBV10-1 and J usage is TRBJ2-7; 8 positions agree with TRBD2. Trimming at V came to 5 bases and at J to 2 bases, leaving 14 bases not matched to a gene. The CDR3 is 17 residues long. Per germline, CDR1 WNHNN and CDR2 SYGVQD (reference sequence). The CDR3 coding sequence is TGCGCCAGCAGTTCCGGGACAAACACTAGCGGACCCTACGAGCAGTACTTC. The encoded protein is CASSSGTNTSGPYEQYF.